The 5 T cell receptor beta chains below all came from one sample that was sequenced in a study of shared clonotypes between healthy human individuals. Here immunoSEQ multiplex PCR was the method, and the copy in TCRdb shows in-frame clones only, minus some. The data contain hundreds of thousands of clones, roughly 95% of them singletons. The naive CD8 subset, CD45RO-negative cells positively selected for CCR7, excluded terminally differentiated effector memory CD45RA+ cells. The source material was naive CD8+ T cells sorted from blood. Every receptor here comes from a woman aged 30 to 39 in good health.

This chain joins TRBV4-1 and TRBJ1-2; D may be TRBD1 (5 bases). Between the trimmed V and J ends, which lost 0 bases and 4 bases, there was a span of 15 bases. CDR3 size: 16 residues. Germline CDR1 is MGHRA and CDR2 is YSYEKL. This CDR3 is CASSQERRYGAYGYTF. DNA of the CDR3: TGCGCCAGCAGCCAAGAAAGAAGGTACGGGGCCTATGGCTACACCTTC.

The CDR3 DNA sequence: TGTGCCAGTAGTATGGGGACAGGGTTGGCTGAAATGTACTTC. It encodes CASSMGTGLAEMYF. The chain uses TRBV19 and TRBJ2-7, with 9 nucleotides matching TRBD1. Germline CDR1 and CDR2: LNHDA and SQIVND (reference sequence). Trimming removed 3 bases from V and 12 bases from J; junction bases left unmatched: 12. The CDR3 runs 14 residues.

This chain uses TRBV28 with TRBJ2-5, with 7 positions matching TRBD1. The J call may be faulty, since TRBJ2-7 better matches the DNA end. Germline assignment: CDR1 MDHEN and CDR2 SYDVKM. The CDR3 is 13 amino acids. The CDR3 loop reads CASSFQGGGEQYF. In DNA, the CDR3 is TGTGCCAGCAGTTTCCAAGGGGGCGGCGAGCAGTACTTC.

V is TRBV28 and J is TRBJ2-7; 9 bases match TRBD1. This CDR3 has 13 amino acids. Germline loops: CDR1 MDHEN, CDR2 SYDVKM. The V and J ends lost 4 bases and 6 bases, in that order; junction bases with no gene match: 4. DNA for the CDR3: TGTGCCAGCAGTTGGGACAGGGTCGTCGAGCAGTACTTC. It specifies CASSWDRVVEQYF.

The chain is built from TRBV5-6 and TRBJ2-3, with D perhaps TRBD1 or TRBD2 (5 bases each). CDR3 size: 16 residues. Germline V CDR1 and CDR2: SGHDT, YYEEEE. V lost 3 bases, J lost 5 bases, and 19 bases lay in between. The CDR3 nucleotides are TGTGCCAGCAGCTCCTGGGGGATTAGCCAGGAAGATACGCAGTATTTT. Translating gives CASSSWGISQEDTQYF.